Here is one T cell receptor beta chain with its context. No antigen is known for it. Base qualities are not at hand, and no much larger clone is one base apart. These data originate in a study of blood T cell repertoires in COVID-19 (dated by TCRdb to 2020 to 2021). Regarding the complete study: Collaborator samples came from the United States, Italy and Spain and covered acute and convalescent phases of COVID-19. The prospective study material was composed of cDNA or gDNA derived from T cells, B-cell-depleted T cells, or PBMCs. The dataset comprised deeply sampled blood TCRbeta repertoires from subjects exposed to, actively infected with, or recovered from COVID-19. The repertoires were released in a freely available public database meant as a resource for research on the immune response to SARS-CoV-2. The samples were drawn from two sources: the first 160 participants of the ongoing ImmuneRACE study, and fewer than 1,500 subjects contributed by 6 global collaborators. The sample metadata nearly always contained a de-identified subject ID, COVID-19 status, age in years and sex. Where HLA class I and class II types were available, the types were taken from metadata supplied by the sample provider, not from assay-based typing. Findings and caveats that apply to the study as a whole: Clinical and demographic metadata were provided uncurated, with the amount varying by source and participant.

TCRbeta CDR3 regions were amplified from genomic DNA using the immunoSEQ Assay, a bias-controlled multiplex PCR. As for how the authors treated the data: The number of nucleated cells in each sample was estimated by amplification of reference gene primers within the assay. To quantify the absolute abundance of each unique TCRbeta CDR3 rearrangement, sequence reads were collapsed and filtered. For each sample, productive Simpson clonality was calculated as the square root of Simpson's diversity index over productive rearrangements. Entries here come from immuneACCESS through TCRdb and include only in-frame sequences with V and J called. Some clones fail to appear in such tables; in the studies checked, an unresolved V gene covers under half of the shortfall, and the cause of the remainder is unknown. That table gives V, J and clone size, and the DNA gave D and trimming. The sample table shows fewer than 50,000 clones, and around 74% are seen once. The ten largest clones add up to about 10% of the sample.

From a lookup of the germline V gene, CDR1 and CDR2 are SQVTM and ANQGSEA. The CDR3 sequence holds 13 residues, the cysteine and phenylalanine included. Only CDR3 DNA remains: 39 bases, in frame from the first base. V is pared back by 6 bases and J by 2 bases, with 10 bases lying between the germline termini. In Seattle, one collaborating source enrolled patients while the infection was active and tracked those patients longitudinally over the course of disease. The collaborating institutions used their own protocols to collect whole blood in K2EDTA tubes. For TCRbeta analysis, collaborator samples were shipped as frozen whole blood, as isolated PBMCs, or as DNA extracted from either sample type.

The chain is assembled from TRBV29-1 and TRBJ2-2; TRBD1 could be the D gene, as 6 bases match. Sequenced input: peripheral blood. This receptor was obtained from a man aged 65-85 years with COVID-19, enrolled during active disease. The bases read TGCAGCGTGAACAGGGCAAACACCGGGGAGCTGTTTTTT. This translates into CSVNRANTGELFF.